The sequence of this T cell receptor beta chain was determined in a study of blood T cell repertoires in COVID-19. Study details: Whether acute or convalescent, the COVID-19 samples came from the United States, Italy and Spain.

Germline V gene data show CDR1 as MDHEN and CDR2 as SYDVKM. This CDR3 comprises 13 residues. Trimming cost V 8 bases and J 3 bases, with 11 bases left between them. In the authors' methods: Quantification of nucleated cells was approximated via reference gene primer amplification. The method was immunoSEQ multiplex PCR; TCRdb's version includes in-frame clones alone and lacks a portion of them. From that table come the V and J calls and clone size; the DNA was used to work out D and trimming. The sample yields under 500,000 clones, roughly 90% seen once. V usage is TRBV28 and J usage is TRBJ1-5; the D gene is possibly TRBD1 (6 bases). Sequenced sample: peripheral blood. The receptor comes from a woman in her twenties or thirties with acute or convalescent COVID-19. The CDR3 nucleotides are TGTGCCAGCGGATACAGGGACAATCAGCCCCAGCATTTT. Amino acid sequence: CASGYRDNQPQHF.